Listed below are T cell receptor beta chains from one sample, sequenced in a study of blood T cell repertoires in COVID-19. The table came from immunoSEQ multiplex PCR; TCRdb's copy has only in-frame clones and leaves some out. This repertoire shows roughly 180,000 clones, 82% found once; its top ten account for around a sixth. The sample comprised PBMCs or T cells enriched from blood (not recorded which). These receptor sequences come from a man in his 60s who had recovered from COVID-19. Both conserved end residues are part of each CDR3. Fields, in order: clone size, V gene, J gene, D gene, CDR3 DNA, CDR3 protein. A D gene is named only where the DNA matches it firmly. Size is omitted from some rows. Given values are once, few, many or a class for expanded clones.

once	TRBV19	TRBJ2-7	TRBD1	TGTGCCAGACCCGGGACAGACGTCTCCTACGAGCAGTACTTC	CARPGTDVSYEQYF
-	TRBV28	TRBJ2-7	TRBD1	TGTGCCAGCAGTTTTCTTCCGGGACAGAATTACGAGCAGTACTTC	CASSFLPGQNYEQYF
-	TRBV4-1	TRBJ2-1	TRBD2	TGCGCCAGCAGCCCTAGCGGGAGTATCAGTGAGCAGTTCTTC	CASSPSGSISEQFF
-	TRBV19	TRBJ1-4	-	TGTGCCAGTAGTTCCAGGGGCTTCTCGTTATCGGCTAATGAAAAACTGTTTTTT	CASSSRGFSLSANEKLFF
-	TRBV2	TRBJ1-2	-	TGTGCCAGCACCCGGACAGCTCCTGGCTACACCTTC	CASTRTAPGYTF
-	TRBV19	TRBJ2-2	TRBD2	TGTGCCAGTCGACGGGGGGGAGGTAACACCGGGGAGCTGTTTTTT	CASRRGGGNTGELFF
-	TRBV3-1/TRBV3-2	TRBJ1-2	TRBD1	TGTGCCAGCAGGGATGAAGGGACAGGGGGCAGCTATGGCTACACCTTC	CASRDEGTGGSYGYTF
-	TRBV27	TRBJ2-7	TRBD2	TGTGCCAGCAGAAAATGGACTAGCCTGGACGAGCAGTACTTC	CASRKWTSLDEQYF
-	TRBV18	TRBJ2-1	-	TGTGCCAGCTCACCACCTTACAGAGAGGAGCAGTTCTTC	CASSPPYREEQFF
-	TRBV5-4	TRBJ2-1	-	TGTGCCAGCAGCTTCCGACACGACAATGAGCAGTTCTTC	CASSFRHDNEQFF
-	TRBV28	TRBJ2-7	TRBD1	TGTGCCAGCAGTTTCCCGGACAGGGGCACCTACGAGCAGTACTTC	CASSFPDRGTYEQYF
once	TRBV18	TRBJ2-5	-	TGTGCCAGCTCACCGTTAACCGGGACTCGAAAAGAGACCCAGTACTTC	CASSPLTGTRKETQYF
once	TRBV24-1	TRBJ2-1	-	TGTGCCACCAGTGATTTGGAAGGCGGATACAATGAGCAGTTCTTC	CATSDLEGGYNEQFF
-	TRBV18	TRBJ2-2	TRBD1	TGTGCCAGCTCACCCCCACTGGGGACAGGGGGCAACGGGGAGCTGTTTTTT	CASSPPLGTGGNGELFF
-	TRBV7-2	TRBJ2-1	-	TGTGCCAGCAGCTTAGGAGGGGGGGGGCTAACCTACAATGAGCAGTTCTTC	CASSLGGGGLTYNEQFF
-	TRBV30	TRBJ1-4	TRBD1	TGTGCCTGGAGTGCCGGGGGGACAGGGAATGAAAAACTGTTTTTT	CAWSAGGTGNEKLFF
-	TRBV7-9	TRBJ2-4	TRBD1	TGTGCCAGCAGCTCCGACAGGGGTGCGTATGGCAAAAACATTCAGTACTTC	CASSSDRGAYGKNIQYF
-	TRBV10-3	TRBJ1-4	TRBD1	TGTGCCATCAGTGATACGGACAGGGGGCGTGAAAAACTGTTTTTT	CAISDTDRGREKLFF
few	TRBV5-4	TRBJ2-1	-	TGTGCCAGCCAGAAGCAGGGCTTCCACAATGAGCAGTTCTTC	CASQKQGFHNEQFF
-	TRBV5-1	TRBJ2-7	TRBD2	TGCGCCAGCAGCTTGGAAGGCGGGGGGGCTTGGCGTGAGCAGTACTTC	CASSLEGGGAWREQYF
-	TRBV7-6	TRBJ2-1	-	TGTGCCAGCAGCCCCGAACGAGGCGGGGTCACTAATGAGCAGTTCTTC	CASSPERGGVTNEQFF
-	TRBV18	TRBJ2-2	-	TGTGCCAGCTCACTTTACAGGGTTGCCGGGGAGCTGTTTTTT	CASSLYRVAGELFF
few	TRBV9	TRBJ2-3	-	TGTGCCAGCAGCCCGCGGGTCACAGATACGCAGTATTTT	CASSPRVTDTQYF
-	TRBV19	TRBJ2-5	-	TGTGCCAGTAAATCTATATTTGAGGGACAAGAGACCCAGTACTTC	CASKSIFEGQETQYF
-	TRBV12-3/TRBV12-4	TRBJ2-3	-	TGTGCCAGCAGTCATTCCCCAGATACGCAGTATTTT	CASSHSPDTQYF
once	TRBV5-1	TRBJ2-7	TRBD1	TGCGCCAGCAGCTTACCCGGGACAGGGGCCTCCTACGAGCAGTACTTC	CASSLPGTGASYEQYF
-	TRBV19	TRBJ2-1	-	TGTGCCAGTAGACGTGGGAGCGGCTACAATGAGCAGTTCTTC	CASRRGSGYNEQFF
-	TRBV2	TRBJ2-6	TRBD2	TGTGCCAGCAGTGAAACTCGGGGGGTGGCTGGGGCCAACGTCCTGACTTTC	CASSETRGVAGANVLTF
-	TRBV29-1	TRBJ2-1	TRBD1	TGCAGCGCCGGACAGGGGCCGTTCTTC	CSAGQGPFF
-	TRBV5-1	TRBJ2-1	-	TGCGCCAGCGGCGGGGCTCGGGAAACATACAATGAGCAGTTCTTC	CASGGARETYNEQFF
-	TRBV5-8	TRBJ1-6	TRBD1	TGTGCCAGCAGCCAGGGGGTTTTCGGTAATTCACCCCTCCACTTT	CASSQGVFGNSPLHF
-	TRBV25-1	TRBJ2-1	TRBD1	TGTGCCAGCAGGCTCAAGGGGGCCGACTACAATGAGCAGTTCTTC	CASRLKGADYNEQFF
-	TRBV7-9	TRBJ2-7	-	TGTGCCAGCAGCTTAGGTCAGGCCTCCTACGAGCAGTACTTC	CASSLGQASYEQYF
-	TRBV29-1	TRBJ1-1	-	TGCAGCGGGGGAGAATCAGGGGACACTGAAGCTTTCTTT	CSGGESGDTEAFF
-	TRBV5-4	TRBJ1-4	TRBD1	TGTGCCAGCAGCTTGCGACAGGGTGGTACTAATGAAAAACTGTTTTTT	CASSLRQGGTNEKLFF
-	TRBV6-1	TRBJ2-7	-	TGTGCCAGCACCAACACCCTAGCGAGCGAGCAGTACTTC	CASTNTLASEQYF
-	TRBV28	TRBJ2-2	TRBD1	TGTGCCAGCAGTGATGAAGGGACAGGGCGGACCGGGGAGCTGTTTTTT	CASSDEGTGRTGELFF
-	TRBV9	TRBJ2-6	-	TGTGCCAGCAGCGGGGCCTCTGGGGCCAACGTCCTGACTTTC	CASSGASGANVLTF
-	TRBV5-5	TRBJ2-7	-	TGTGCCAGCAGCCTTACCTACGAGCAGTACTTC	CASSLTYEQYF
-	TRBV19	TRBJ2-7	TRBD2	TGTGCCAGTAGGCCCCCGGGCGGGAGACCCTACGAGCAGTACTTC	CASRPPGGRPYEQYF
-	TRBV24-1	TRBJ1-1	-	TGTGCCACCAGGGAACCGGGTCCGGACACTGAAGCTTTCTTT	CATREPGPDTEAFF
once	TRBV5-4	TRBJ2-3	TRBD1	TGTGCCAGCAGCTTGGACAGGGGAGCAGATACGCAGTATTTT	CASSLDRGADTQYF
-	TRBV3-1/TRBV3-2	TRBJ2-2	-	TGTGCCAGCAGCCAATGGCCGGGGAACACCGGGGAGCTGTTTTTT	CASSQWPGNTGELFF
-	TRBV6-6	TRBJ2-3	-	TGTGCCAGCCACGGGAGGGGGCAAGGCACAGATACGCAGTATTTT	CASHGRGQGTDTQYF
few	TRBV19	TRBJ2-3	-	TGTGCCAGTAGTACCGGCGCCCAGGGAACTAGCACAGATACGCAGTATTTT	CASSTGAQGTSTDTQYF
-	TRBV10-3	TRBJ1-1	TRBD1	TGTGCCATCGGGGGACAGTTGAACACTGAAGCTTTCTTT	CAIGGQLNTEAFF
-	TRBV2	TRBJ1-2	-	TGTGCCAGCAGGCCCCCACTAGCTAACTATGGCTACACCTTC	CASRPPLANYGYTF
-	TRBV7-2	TRBJ2-1	TRBD1	TGTGCCAGCAGCTTAGGACAGGGGACTTACAATGAGCAGTTCTTC	CASSLGQGTYNEQFF
-	TRBV28	TRBJ2-7	TRBD1	TGTGCCAGCAGTTTAACCCCCAGGGGGTCCTACGAGCAGTACTTC	CASSLTPRGSYEQYF
-	TRBV27	TRBJ1-1	-	TGTGCCAGCCAAAGTAGCACGGTGAACACTGAAGCTTTCTTT	CASQSSTVNTEAFF
-	TRBV14	TRBJ1-4	TRBD1	TGTGCCAGCAGCTATGGACAGGGAGTCGGTGAAAAACTGTTTTTT	CASSYGQGVGEKLFF
-	TRBV28	TRBJ2-7	-	TGTGCCAGCAGTTCCTCTCTGAGGGCATACGAGCAGTACTTC	CASSSSLRAYEQYF
-	TRBV2	TRBJ2-1	-	TGTGCCAGCAGGATCCTAGCGCGGGGAGGGCAGTTCTTC	CASRILARGGQFF
few	TRBV28	TRBJ2-7	-	TGTGCCAGCAGTTTATCCTTTTACGAGCAGTACTTC	CASSLSFYEQYF
-	TRBV21-1	TRBJ1-2	-	TGTGCCAGCACGTACAGGGGGAAGTATATTGGCTACACCTTC	CASTYRGKYIGYTF
few	TRBV28	TRBJ2-1	TRBD2	TGTGCCAGCAGTTCCTTTCTTCGGGAGGGAGAGAGCAATGAGCAGTTCTTC	CASSSFLREGESNEQFF
-	TRBV10-3	TRBJ2-7	TRBD2	TGTGCCACCCGACCCGGGACTAGCGGAAACTACGAGCAGTACTTC	CATRPGTSGNYEQYF
-	TRBV19	TRBJ2-5	-	TGTGCCAGTAGCCCCTTTAGGGGAGAGACCCAGTACTTC	CASSPFRGETQYF
-	TRBV7-2	TRBJ2-1	TRBD1	TGTGCCAGCAGCTTCGACAGGGGCGTTAGGAATGAGCAGTTCTTC	CASSFDRGVRNEQFF
once	TRBV5-6	TRBJ2-7	TRBD1	TGTGCCAGCAGCTCCTGGGGGACAGGTACGGAGCAGTACTTC	CASSSWGTGTEQYF